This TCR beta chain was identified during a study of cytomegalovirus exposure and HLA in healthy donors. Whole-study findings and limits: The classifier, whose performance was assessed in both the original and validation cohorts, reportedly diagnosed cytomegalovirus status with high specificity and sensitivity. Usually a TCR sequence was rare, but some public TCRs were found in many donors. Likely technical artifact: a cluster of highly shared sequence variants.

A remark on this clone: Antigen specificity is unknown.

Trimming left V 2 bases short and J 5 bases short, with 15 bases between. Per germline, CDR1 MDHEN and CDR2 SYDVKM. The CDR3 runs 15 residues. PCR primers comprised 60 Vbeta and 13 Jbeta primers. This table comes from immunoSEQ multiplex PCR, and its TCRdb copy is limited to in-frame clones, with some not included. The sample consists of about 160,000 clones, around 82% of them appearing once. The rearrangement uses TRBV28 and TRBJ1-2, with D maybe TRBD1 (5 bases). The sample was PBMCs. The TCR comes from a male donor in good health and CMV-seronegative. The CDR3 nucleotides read TGTGCCAGCAGTTTAGCGTTGGGGGGTTCATATGGCTACACCTTC. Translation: CASSLALGGSYGYTF.